Presented here are 18 T cell receptor beta chains from one specimen sequenced in a study of OX40 agonist ivuxolimab in advanced cancers. Measured with immunoSEQ multiplex PCR; TCRdb has only the in-frame clones, and not every one. This repertoire shows about 71,000 clones, about 90% found once; its top ten account for about 14%. Here the sequenced sample was CD4+ or CD8+ T cells sorted from blood, taken in a trial of the OX40 agonist ivuxolimab. All receptors derive from an adult with an advanced solid tumor such as melanoma, head and neck, liver or kidney cancer.

This rearrangement joins TRBV10-1 to TRBJ2-7; 8 positions match TRBD1. With 0 bases clipped from V and 4 bases from J, the junction kept 5 bases outside the gene matches. The CDR3 extends over 15 amino acids. Germline-derived CDR1 and CDR2 are WNHNN and SYGVQD (reference sequence). CDR3: CASSESRDRGYEQYF. Written as DNA, the CDR3 is TGCGCCAGCAGTGAGTCCAGAGACAGGGGTTACGAGCAGTACTTC.

The chain couples TRBV30 to TRBJ1-2; 9 bases align to TRBD1. The CDR3 runs 16 residues. The ends lost 0 bases at V and 5 bases at J; junction bases unmatched: 10. Germline CDR1 is GTSNPN and CDR2 is SVGIG (reference sequence). The CDR3 is CAWSVGIYGTGYGYTF. The DNA for the CDR3 is TGTGCCTGGAGTGTGGGGATTTACGGGACAGGGTATGGCTACACCTTC.

This chain uses TRBV7-6 with TRBJ2-6; TRBD1 might be the D (6 bases). CDR3 length: 16 amino acids. Germline lookup yields CDR1 SGHVS and CDR2 FNYEAQ. V lost 6 bases and J 2 bases, leaving 14 bases between the germline ends. The CDR3 DNA reads TGTGCCAGCAGTTTGACAGGCGAGGCTGGGGCCAACGTCCTGACTTTC. Protein: CASSLTGEAGANVLTF.

The rearrangement links TRBV28 to TRBJ2-7; D may be TRBD1 (6 bases). Germline assignment: CDR1 MDHEN and CDR2 SYDVKM. V dropped 2 bases and J dropped 2 bases, with 10 bases sitting between them. The CDR3 has 14 amino acids. DNA for the CDR3: TGTGCCAGCAGTTTACTGGGGGCGGCCTACGAGCAGTACTTC. It yields the protein CASSLLGAAYEQYF.

This chain links TRBV27 with TRBJ2-7; possible D gene TRBD2, 6 bases. The CDR3 runs 15 residues. CDR1 and CDR2 from the germline V gene are MNHEY and SMNVEV (reference sequence). Trimming left V 6 bases short and J 2 bases short, with 17 bases between. The CDR3: CASSPSAQPPYEQYF. The DNA of the CDR3 is TGTGCCAGCAGCCCTAGCGCACAACCTCCCTACGAGCAGTACTTC.

V is TRBV6-1 and J is TRBJ1-2, with D tentatively TRBD1 (5 bases). Trimming removed 2 bases at V and 3 bases at J, with 13 bases between. This CDR3 is built from 15 residues. Germline values: CDR1 MNHNS, CDR2 SASEGT. The DNA for the CDR3 is TGTGCCAGCAGTGAAATGAACGGGGGGGACTATGGCTACACCTTC. Its translation: CASSEMNGGDYGYTF.

CDR3 in DNA: TGTGCCAGCAGCCAAGATCTGGACGGGGTCACCTACGAGCAGTACTTC. Its protein is CASSQDLDGVTYEQYF. V is TRBV4-2 and J is TRBJ2-7; D is perhaps TRBD2 (5 bases). The CDR3 sequence is 16 residues long. The germline gives CDR1 LGHNA, CDR2 YNFKEQ. The V end was cut by 0 bases, the J end by 2 bases, with 14 bases between.

The chain recombines TRBV7-2 with TRBJ2-7, with D perhaps assigned TRBD1 or TRBD2 (5 bases each). The V gene lost 4 bases and the J gene lost 7 bases, with 17 bases spanning the gap. Germline V CDR1 and CDR2: SGHTA, FQGNSA. The CDR3 extends over 14 amino acids. As DNA, the CDR3 is TGTGCCAGCAGCTCACTAGGGACCCCTGGGGAGCAGTACTTC. It codes for CASSSLGTPGEQYF.

The chain recombines TRBV4-3 with TRBJ1-4; D might be TRBD1 (5 bases). Germline V gene data show CDR1 as LGHNA and CDR2 as YSLEER. V lost 0 bases and J 11 bases, leaving 16 bases between the germline ends. The CDR3 loop spans 15 amino acids. The CDR3 reads CASSQDKRGGEKLFF. The DNA of the CDR3 is TGCGCCAGCAGCCAAGATAAGAGGGGAGGGGAGAAACTGTTTTTT.

This sequence joins TRBV28 and TRBJ1-1; D remains unclear. The CDR3 totals 11 residues. Germline-derived CDR1 and CDR2 are MDHEN and SYDVKM. Trimming pared 3 bases from V and 8 bases from J, leaving 7 bases between. CDR3 loop: CASSFLREAFF. Written as DNA, the CDR3 is TGTGCCAGCAGTTTTTTGCGGGAAGCTTTCTTT.

The rearrangement joins TRBV4-3 to TRBJ1-4; unclear D gene. The CDR3 length is 15 residues. The V gene lost 0 bases and the J gene lost 5 bases, with 10 bases spanning the gap. Germline CDR1 reads LGHNA; CDR2 reads YSLEER. The CDR3 spells CASSQDGSDNEKLFF. DNA for the CDR3: TGCGCCAGCAGCCAAGATGGGTCAGACAATGAAAAACTGTTTTTT.

V is TRBV28 and J is TRBJ2-7, with 7 bases lining up with TRBD2. CDR3 size: 14 residues. Germline CDR1 reads MDHEN; CDR2 reads SYDVKM. V shed 4 bases and J 2 bases; nucleotides not matched to a gene: 5. The CDR3 DNA reads as TGTGCCAGCAGTTGGACTAGAGCGACCTACGAGCAGTACTTC. Its protein product is CASSWTRATYEQYF.

The chain joins TRBV23-1 to TRBJ2-7, with TRBD1 as a possible D gene (6 bases). TRBV23-1 is sorted into the ORF group, with uncertain function. V was trimmed by 3 bases and J by 0 bases, leaving 15 bases between them. The CDR3 consists of 16 residues. CDR3 sequence reads: CASSQSPGALSYEQYF. The CDR3 nucleotides are TGCGCCAGCAGTCAGAGTCCAGGGGCCCTCTCCTACGAGCAGTACTTC.

The J gene is TRBJ2-5, the V gene TRBV2; D perhaps matches TRBD1 (6 bases). The CDR3 is 15 amino acids. Looked up from germline, CDR1 is SNHLY and CDR2 is FYNNEI. V lost 1 base to trimming and J lost 5 bases, with 14 bases between them. In DNA, the CDR3 is TGTGCCAGCAGTGAAGGGACAGTCCCCGGGGAGACCCAGTACTTC. This codes for CASSEGTVPGETQYF.

The chain is built from TRBV28 and TRBJ2-5; no reliable D call. In germline, CDR1 is MDHEN, CDR2 SYDVKM. V was clipped by 7 bases and J by 0 bases, with 12 bases between them. The CDR3 runs to 14 residues. CDR3 sequence reads: CASTSMGYQETQYF. The DNA of the CDR3 is TGTGCCAGCACCTCTATGGGGTACCAAGAGACCCAGTACTTC. Combining the CDR3 with reference TRBV28 and TRBJ2-5 gives the whole variable domain DVKVTQSSRYLVKRTGEKVFLECVQDMDHENMFWYRQDPGLGLRLIYFSYDVKMKEKGDIPEGYSVSREKKERFSLILESASTNQTSMYLCASTSMGYQETQYFGPGTRLLVL.

Comment on this clone: The sample has other DNA sequences that encode this CDR3 too. The rearrangement joins TRBV28 to TRBJ2-1; D is ambiguous. The CDR3 runs to 12 residues. The V end was cut by 4 bases, the J end by 3 bases, with 4 bases between. CDR1 and CDR2 from the germline V gene are MDHEN and SYDVKM. The CDR3 here is CASSSDYNEQFF. The CDR3 coding sequence is TGTGCCAGCAGTTCGGACTACAATGAGCAGTTCTTC.

The J gene is TRBJ2-1, the V gene TRBV4-1, with a weak D call TRBD2 (6 bases). Germline CDR1 reads MGHRA; CDR2 reads YSYEKL. The V end lost 0 bases, the J end lost 0 bases, and 12 bases lay between the germline ends. The CDR3 spans 17 residues. This CDR3 reads CASSQDWGEISYNEQFF. CDR3 coding DNA: TGCGCCAGCAGCCAAGATTGGGGGGAGATCTCCTACAATGAGCAGTTCTTC.

The chain links TRBV27 to TRBJ1-3; a possible D gene is TRBD1 (6 bases). Germline V gene data show CDR1 as MNHEY and CDR2 as SMNVEV (reference sequence). V was trimmed by 6 bases and J by 2 bases, leaving 11 bases between them. This CDR3 is 14 amino acids long. CDR3: CASSAGGPGNTIYF. The CDR3 coding sequence is TGTGCCAGCAGCGCCGGGGGGCCTGGAAACACCATATATTTT.